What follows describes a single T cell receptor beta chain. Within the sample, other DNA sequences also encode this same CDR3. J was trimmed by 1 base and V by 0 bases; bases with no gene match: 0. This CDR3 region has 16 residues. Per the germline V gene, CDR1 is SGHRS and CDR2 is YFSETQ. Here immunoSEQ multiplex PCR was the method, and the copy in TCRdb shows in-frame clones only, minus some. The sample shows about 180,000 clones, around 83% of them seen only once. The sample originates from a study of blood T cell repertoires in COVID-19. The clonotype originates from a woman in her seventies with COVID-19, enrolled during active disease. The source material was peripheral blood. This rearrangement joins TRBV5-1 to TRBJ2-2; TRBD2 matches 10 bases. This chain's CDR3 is CASSLGLAGNTGELFF. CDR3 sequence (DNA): TGCGCCAGCAGCTTGGGACTAGCGGGGAACACCGGGGAGCTGTTTTTT.